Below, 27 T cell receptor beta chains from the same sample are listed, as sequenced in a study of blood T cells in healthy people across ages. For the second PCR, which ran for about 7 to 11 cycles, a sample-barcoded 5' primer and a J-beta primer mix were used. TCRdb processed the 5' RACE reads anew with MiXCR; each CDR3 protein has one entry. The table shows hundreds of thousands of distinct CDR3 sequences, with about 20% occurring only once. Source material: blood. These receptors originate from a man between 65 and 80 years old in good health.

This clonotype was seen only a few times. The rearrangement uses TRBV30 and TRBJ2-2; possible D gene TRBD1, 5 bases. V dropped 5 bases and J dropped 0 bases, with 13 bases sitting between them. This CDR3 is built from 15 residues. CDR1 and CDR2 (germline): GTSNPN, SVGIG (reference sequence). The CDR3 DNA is TGTGCCTGGGACTTGGGGCTCGCGAACACCGGGGAGCTGTTTTTT. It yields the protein CAWDLGLANTGELFF.

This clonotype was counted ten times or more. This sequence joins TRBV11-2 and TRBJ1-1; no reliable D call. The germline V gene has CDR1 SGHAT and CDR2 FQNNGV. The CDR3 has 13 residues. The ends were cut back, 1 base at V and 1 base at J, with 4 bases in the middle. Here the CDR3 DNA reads TGTGCCAGCAGCTTAGGAGAGAACACTGAAGCTTTCTTT. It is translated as CASSLGENTEAFF.

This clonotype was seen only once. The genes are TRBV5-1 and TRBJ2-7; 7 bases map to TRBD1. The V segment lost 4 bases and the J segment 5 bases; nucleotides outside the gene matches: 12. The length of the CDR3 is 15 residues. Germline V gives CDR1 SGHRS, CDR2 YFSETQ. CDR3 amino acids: CASSQGQAPTNEQYF. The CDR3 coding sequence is TGCGCCAGCAGCCAAGGACAGGCCCCGACTAACGAGCAGTACTTC.

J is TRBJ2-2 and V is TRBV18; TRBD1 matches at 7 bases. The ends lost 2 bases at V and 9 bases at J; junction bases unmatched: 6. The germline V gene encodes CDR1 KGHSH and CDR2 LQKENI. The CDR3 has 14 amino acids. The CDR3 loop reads CASSPDRDYRELFF. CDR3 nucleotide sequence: TGTGCCAGCTCACCAGACAGGGATTACCGGGAGCTGTTTTTT.

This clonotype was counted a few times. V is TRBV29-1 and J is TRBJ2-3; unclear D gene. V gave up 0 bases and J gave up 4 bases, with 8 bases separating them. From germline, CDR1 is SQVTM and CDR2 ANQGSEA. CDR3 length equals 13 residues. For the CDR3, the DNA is TGCAGCGTTGAAGAGGGAAATGCAGATACGCAGTATTTT. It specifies CSVEEGNADTQYF.

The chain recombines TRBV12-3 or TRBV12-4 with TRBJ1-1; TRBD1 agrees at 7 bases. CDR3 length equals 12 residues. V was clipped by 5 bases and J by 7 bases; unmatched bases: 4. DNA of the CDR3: TGTGCCAGCAGTCGGCCAGGGGGTGAAGCTTTCTTT. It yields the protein CASSRPGGEAFF.

As DNA, the CDR3 is TGCAGTGCCGTGGACGGAAACACCATATATTTT. This translates into CSAVDGNTIYF. The rearrangement joins TRBV20-1 to TRBJ1-3; D gene uncertain. From germline, CDR1 is DFQATT and CDR2 SNEGSKA (reference sequence). The length of the CDR3 is 11 residues. V lost 6 bases and J lost 4, with 7 bases in between.

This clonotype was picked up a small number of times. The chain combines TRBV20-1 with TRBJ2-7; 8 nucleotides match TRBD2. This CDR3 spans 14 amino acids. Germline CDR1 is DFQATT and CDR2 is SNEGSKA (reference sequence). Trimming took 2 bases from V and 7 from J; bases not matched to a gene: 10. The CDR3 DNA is TGCAGTGCTAGATCAACGGGAGGGGTCTGGGAGCAGTACTTC. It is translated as CSARSTGGVWEQYF.

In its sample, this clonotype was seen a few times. CDR3 in DNA: TGTGCCAGCTCAGAAAGGGTCCGGGGTGAGCAGTTCTTC. Translation: CASSERVRGEQFF. The V call is TRBV18, the J call TRBJ2-1; TRBD2 is a possible D gene (5 bases). Germline CDR1 and CDR2: KGHSH and LQKENI. This CDR3 comprises 13 residues. With 5 bases removed from V and 9 bases from J, the gap between germline ends came to 14 bases.

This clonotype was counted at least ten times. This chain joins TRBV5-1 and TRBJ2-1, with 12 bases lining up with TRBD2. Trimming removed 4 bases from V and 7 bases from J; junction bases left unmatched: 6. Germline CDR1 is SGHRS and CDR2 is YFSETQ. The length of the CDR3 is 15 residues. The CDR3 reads CASSPTSGGRNEQFF. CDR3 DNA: TGCGCCAGCAGCCCAACTAGCGGGGGGAGGAATGAGCAGTTCTTC.

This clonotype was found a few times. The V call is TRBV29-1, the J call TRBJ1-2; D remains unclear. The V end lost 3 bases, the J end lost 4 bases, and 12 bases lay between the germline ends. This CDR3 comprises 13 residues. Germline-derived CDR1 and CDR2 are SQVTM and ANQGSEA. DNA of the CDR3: TGCAGCGTTGAGGCACGGGATCCCTATGGCTACACCTTC. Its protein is CSVEARDPYGYTF.

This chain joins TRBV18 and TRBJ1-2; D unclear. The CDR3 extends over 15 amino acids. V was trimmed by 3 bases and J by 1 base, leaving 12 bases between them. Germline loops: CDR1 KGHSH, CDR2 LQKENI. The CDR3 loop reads CASSPTADLNYGYTF. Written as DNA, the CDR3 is TGTGCCAGCTCACCCACGGCCGACCTTAACTATGGCTACACCTTC.

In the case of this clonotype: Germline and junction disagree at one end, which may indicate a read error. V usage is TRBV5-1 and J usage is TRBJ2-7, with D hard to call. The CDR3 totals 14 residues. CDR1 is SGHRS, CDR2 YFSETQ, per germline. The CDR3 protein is CAGSLLESSYEQYF. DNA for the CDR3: TGCGCCGGCAGCTTGTTGGAATCCTCCTACGAGCAGTACTTC.

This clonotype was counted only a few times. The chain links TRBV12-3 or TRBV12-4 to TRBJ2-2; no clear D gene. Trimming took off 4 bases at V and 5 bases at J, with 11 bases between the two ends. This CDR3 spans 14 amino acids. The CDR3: CASSWAVETGELFF. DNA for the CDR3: TGTGCCAGCAGTTGGGCGGTTGAAACCGGGGAGCTGTTTTTT.

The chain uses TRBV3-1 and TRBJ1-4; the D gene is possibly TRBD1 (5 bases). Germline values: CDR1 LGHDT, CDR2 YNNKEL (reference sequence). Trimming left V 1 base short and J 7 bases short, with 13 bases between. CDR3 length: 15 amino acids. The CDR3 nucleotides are TGTGCCAGCAGCCAAGCCGGGGCCCGGCGTGAAAAACTGTTTTTT. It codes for CASSQAGARREKLFF.

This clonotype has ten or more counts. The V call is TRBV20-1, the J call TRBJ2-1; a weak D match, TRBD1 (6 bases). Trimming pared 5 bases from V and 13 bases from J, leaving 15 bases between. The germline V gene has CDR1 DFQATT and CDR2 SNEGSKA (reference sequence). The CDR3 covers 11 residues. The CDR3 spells CSASGAADQFF. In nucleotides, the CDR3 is TGCAGTGCTTCAGGGGCAGCCGATCAGTTCTTC.

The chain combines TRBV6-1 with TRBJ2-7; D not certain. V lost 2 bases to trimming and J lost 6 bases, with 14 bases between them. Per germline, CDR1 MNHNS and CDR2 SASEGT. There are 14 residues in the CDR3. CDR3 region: CASSEIPQGSEQYF. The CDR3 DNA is TGTGCCAGCAGTGAAATACCCCAAGGGTCCGAGCAGTACTTC.

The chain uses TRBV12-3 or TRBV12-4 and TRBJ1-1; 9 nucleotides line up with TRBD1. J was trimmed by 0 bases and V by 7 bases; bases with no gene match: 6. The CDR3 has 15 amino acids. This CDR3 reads CASNRGQGLNTEAFF. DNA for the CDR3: TGTGCCAGCAACAGGGGACAGGGACTGAACACTGAAGCTTTCTTT.

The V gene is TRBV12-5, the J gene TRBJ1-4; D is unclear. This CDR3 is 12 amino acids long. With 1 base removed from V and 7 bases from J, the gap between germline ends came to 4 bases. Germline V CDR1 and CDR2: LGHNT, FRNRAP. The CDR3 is CASGLASEKLFF. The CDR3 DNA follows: TGTGCTAGTGGTTTGGCTAGTGAAAAACTGTTTTTT.

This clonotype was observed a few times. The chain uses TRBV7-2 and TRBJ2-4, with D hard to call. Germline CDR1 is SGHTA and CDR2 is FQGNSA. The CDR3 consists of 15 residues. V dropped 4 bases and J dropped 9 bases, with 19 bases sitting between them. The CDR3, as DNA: TGTGCCAGCAGCTCACCCACTGGGAAGAGTTCCATTCAGTACTTC. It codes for CASSSPTGKSSIQYF. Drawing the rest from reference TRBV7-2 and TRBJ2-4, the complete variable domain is GAGVSQSPSNKVTEKGKDVELRCDPISGHTALYWYRQSLGQGLEFLIYFQGNSAPDKSGLPSDRFSAERTGGSVSTLTIQRTQQEDSAVYLCASSSPTGKSSIQYFGAGTRLSVL.

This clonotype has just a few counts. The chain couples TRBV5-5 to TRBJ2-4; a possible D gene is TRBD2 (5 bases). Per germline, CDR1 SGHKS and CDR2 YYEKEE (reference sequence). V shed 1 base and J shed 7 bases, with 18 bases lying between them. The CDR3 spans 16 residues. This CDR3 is CASSLSRTYPRNIQYF. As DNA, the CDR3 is TGTGCCAGCAGCTTGTCGCGGACTTACCCCAGGAACATTCAGTACTTC.

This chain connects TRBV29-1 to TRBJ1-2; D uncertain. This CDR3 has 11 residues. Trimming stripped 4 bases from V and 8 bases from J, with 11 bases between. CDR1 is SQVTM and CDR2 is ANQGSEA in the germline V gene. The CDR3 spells CSVGTTRGYTF. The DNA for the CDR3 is TGCAGCGTTGGGACGACGAGAGGCTACACCTTC.

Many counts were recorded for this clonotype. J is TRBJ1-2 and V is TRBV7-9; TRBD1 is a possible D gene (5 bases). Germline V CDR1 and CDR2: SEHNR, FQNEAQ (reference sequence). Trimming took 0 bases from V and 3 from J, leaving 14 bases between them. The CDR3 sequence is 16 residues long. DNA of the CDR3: TGTGCCAGCAGCTTAGCTCGCGGCGGGGCTGACTATGGCTACACCTTC. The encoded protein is CASSLARGGADYGYTF.

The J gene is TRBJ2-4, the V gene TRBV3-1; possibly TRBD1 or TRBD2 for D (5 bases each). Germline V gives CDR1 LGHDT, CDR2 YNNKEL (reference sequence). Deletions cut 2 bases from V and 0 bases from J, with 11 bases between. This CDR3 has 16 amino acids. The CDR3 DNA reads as TGTGCCAGCAGCCAACGAGGGGTTACAGCCAAAAACATTCAGTACTTC. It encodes CASSQRGVTAKNIQYF.

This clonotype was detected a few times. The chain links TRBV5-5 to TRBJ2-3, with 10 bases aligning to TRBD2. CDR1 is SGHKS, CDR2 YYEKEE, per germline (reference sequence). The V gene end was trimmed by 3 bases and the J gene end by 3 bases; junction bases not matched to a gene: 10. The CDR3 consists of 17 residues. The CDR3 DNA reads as TGTGCCAGCAGCTCGGGACTAGCGCAAACGTATACAGATACGCAGTATTTT. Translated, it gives CASSSGLAQTYTDTQYF.

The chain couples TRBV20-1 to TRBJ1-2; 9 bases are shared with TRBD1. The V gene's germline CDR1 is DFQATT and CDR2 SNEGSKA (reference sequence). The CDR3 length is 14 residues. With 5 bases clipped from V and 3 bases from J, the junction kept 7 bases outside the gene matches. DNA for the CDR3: TGCAGTGCTGCGGGGGACAGGGATCACTATGGCTACACCTTC. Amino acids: CSAAGDRDHYGYTF.

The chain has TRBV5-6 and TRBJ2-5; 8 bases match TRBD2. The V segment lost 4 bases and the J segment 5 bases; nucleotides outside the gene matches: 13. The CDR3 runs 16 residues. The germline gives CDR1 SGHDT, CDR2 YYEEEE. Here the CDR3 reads CASSRFPGTSKETQYF. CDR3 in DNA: TGTGCCAGCAGCCGGTTCCCCGGGACTAGTAAGGAGACCCAGTACTTC.